This T cell receptor (beta chain) stems from a study of OX40 agonist ivuxolimab in advanced cancers. This CDR3 is 16 amino acids long. The germline V gene encodes CDR1 SGHRS and CDR2 YFSETQ. With 1 base removed from V and 4 bases from J, the gap between germline ends came to 14 bases. Clones were read by immunoSEQ multiplex PCR, and TCRdb kept only the in-frame ones, dropping some. This sample has about 76,000 clones, with roughly 85% found just once. Blood sampling was done at baseline, cycle 4 day 1, and cycle 7 day 1. The chain links TRBV5-1 to TRBJ1-4, with D unclear. This receptor was identified in an adult with an advanced solid tumor such as melanoma, head and neck, liver or kidney cancer. Here the sequenced sample was CD4+ or CD8+ T cells sorted from blood, taken in a trial of the OX40 agonist ivuxolimab. The CDR3 sequence is CASSLFLSQSNEKLFF. CDR3 DNA: TGCGCCAGCAGCTTGTTCCTGTCACAGAGTAATGAAAAACTGTTTTTT.